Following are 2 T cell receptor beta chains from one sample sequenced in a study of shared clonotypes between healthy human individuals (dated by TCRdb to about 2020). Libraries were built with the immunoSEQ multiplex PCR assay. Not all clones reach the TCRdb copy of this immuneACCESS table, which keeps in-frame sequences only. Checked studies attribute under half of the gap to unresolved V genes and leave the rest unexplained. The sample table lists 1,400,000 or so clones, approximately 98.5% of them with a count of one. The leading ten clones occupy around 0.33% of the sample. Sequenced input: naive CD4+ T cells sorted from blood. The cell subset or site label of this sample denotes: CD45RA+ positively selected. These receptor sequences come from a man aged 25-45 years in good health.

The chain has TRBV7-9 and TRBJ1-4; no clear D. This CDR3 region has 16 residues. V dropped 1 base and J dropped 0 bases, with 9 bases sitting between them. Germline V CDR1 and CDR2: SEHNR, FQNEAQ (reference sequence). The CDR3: CASSLGTAATNEKLFF. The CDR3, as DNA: TGTGCCAGCAGCTTAGGCACCGCCGCAACTAATGAAAAACTGTTTTTT.

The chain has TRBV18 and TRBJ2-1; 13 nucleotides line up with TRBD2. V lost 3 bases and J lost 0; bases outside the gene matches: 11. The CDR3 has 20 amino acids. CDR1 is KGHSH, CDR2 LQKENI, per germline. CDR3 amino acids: CASSPVLAGGPFSSYNEQFF. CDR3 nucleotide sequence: TGTGCCAGCTCACCCGTACTAGCGGGAGGGCCCTTCAGCTCCTACAATGAGCAGTTCTTC. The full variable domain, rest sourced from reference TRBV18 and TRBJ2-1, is NAGVMQNPRHLVRRRGQEARLRCSPMKGHSHVYWYRQLPEEGLKFMVYLQKENIIDESGMPKERFSAEFPKEGPSILRIQQVVRGDSAAYFCASSPVLAGGPFSSYNEQFFGPGTRLTVL.